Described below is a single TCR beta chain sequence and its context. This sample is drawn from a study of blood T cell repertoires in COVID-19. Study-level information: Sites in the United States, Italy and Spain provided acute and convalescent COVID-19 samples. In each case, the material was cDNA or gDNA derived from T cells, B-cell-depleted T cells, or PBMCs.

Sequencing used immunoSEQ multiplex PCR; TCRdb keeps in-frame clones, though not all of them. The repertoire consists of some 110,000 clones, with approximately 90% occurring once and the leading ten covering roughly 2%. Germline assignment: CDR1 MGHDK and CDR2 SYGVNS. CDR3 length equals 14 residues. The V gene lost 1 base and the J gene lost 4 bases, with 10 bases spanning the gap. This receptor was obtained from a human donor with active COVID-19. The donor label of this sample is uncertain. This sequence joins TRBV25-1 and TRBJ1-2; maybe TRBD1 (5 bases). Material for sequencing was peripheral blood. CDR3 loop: CASSESPQGYGYTF. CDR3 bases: TGTGCCAGCAGTGAATCCCCCCAGGGCTATGGCTACACCTTC.